The next 15 T cell receptor beta chains were all read from a single sample in a study of beta chain features in type 1 diabetes. The isolated RNA, all of it, was reverse transcribed, so expressed TCRB transcripts were what got sequenced. Produced via immunoSEQ multiplex PCR; TCRdb's table is partial and in-frame only. The sample lists some 900,000 clones, roughly 15% seen once, with 0.02% to 0.03% in the top ten. The sequencing input was naive CD4+ T cells from blood. The receptor set was obtained from a woman between 18 and 29 years old in good health.

This clone has more than one count but fewer than ten. V usage is TRBV4-3 and J usage is TRBJ2-1; TRBD1 is a possible D gene (6 bases). Germline CDR1 and CDR2: LGHNA and YSLEER. V dropped 2 bases and J dropped 0 bases, with 14 bases sitting between them. The CDR3 totals 17 residues. The CDR3 nucleotides read TGCGCCAGCAGCCAAACTTCGGACAGCCACTCCTACAATGAGCAGTTCTTC. Translation: CASSQTSDSHSYNEQFF.

The V call is TRBV4-2, the J call TRBJ2-7; D unclear. V shed 0 bases and J shed 6 bases, with 9 bases lying between them. CDR1 and CDR2 from the germline V gene are LGHNA and YNFKEQ. CDR3 size: 13 residues. This CDR3 reads CASSQDTATEQYF. CDR3 coding DNA: TGTGCCAGCAGCCAAGATACAGCGACCGAGCAGTACTTC.

The chain recombines TRBV7-3 with TRBJ2-1, with 9 bases lining up with TRBD1. This CDR3 is 18 amino acids long. V lost 5 bases, J lost 5 bases, and 16 bases stayed unmatched. Germline values: CDR1 SGHTA, CDR2 FQGTGA. DNA for the CDR3: TGTGCCAGCAGCCCCCACCGATTCGGGACAGGGTCCAACAATGAGCAGTTCTTC. Its protein is CASSPHRFGTGSNNEQFF.

This clone was counted only a few times. The chain recombines TRBV9 with TRBJ2-1; 8 nucleotides match TRBD2. Germline values: CDR1 SGDLS, CDR2 YYNGEE. The CDR3 is 17 residues long. With V trimmed by 3 bases and J by 2 bases, 10 bases remained unmatched. In DNA, the CDR3 is TGTGCCAGCAGCGGCCCCCCGGGAGGGAGGGCCTACAATGAGCAGTTCTTC. This translates into CASSGPPGGRAYNEQFF.

The chain uses TRBV7-2 and TRBJ2-7; D gene ambiguous. V was pared by 5 bases and J by 6 bases, with 14 bases between. Germline values: CDR1 SGHTA, CDR2 FQGNSA. This CDR3 is built from 13 residues. The CDR3 loop is CASSQQTWSEQYF. In DNA, the CDR3 is TGTGCCAGCAGCCAGCAGACCTGGAGCGAGCAGTACTTC.

V is TRBV28 and J is TRBJ1-1; D ambiguous. The germline CDR1 and CDR2 sequences are MDHEN and SYDVKM. The CDR3 covers 16 residues. The germline V and J ends were trimmed by 5 bases and 3 bases, with 19 bases remaining between them. The CDR3: CASSAVFLGVDTEAFF. The CDR3 DNA is TGTGCCAGCAGTGCCGTATTCTTGGGAGTAGACACTGAAGCTTTCTTT.

This clone was observed a few times. CDR3 in amino acids: CASSLRRGTDTQYF. In DNA form, the CDR3 reads TGTGCCAGCAGCTTGCGTAGGGGCACAGATACGCAGTATTTT. V gene TRBV11-2 combines with J gene TRBJ2-3; D remains unclear. Trimming removed 3 bases at V and 1 base at J, with 8 bases between. Germline V gives CDR1 SGHAT, CDR2 FQNNGV. The CDR3 spans 14 residues. The whole variable domain, remainder taken from reference TRBV11-2 and TRBJ2-3, is EAGVAQSPRYKIIEKRQSVAFWCNPISGHATLYWYQQILGQGPKLLIQFQNNGVVDDSQLPKDRFSAERLKGVDSTLKIQPAKLEDSAVYLCASSLRRGTDTQYFGPGTRLTVL.

Turning to this clone: The identical CDR3 is also encoded by other nucleotide sequences in the sample. The rearrangement joins TRBV2 to TRBJ2-3; D is ambiguous. This CDR3 region has 11 residues. Trimming pared 6 bases from V and 6 bases from J, leaving 7 bases between. The germline CDR1 and CDR2 sequences are SNHLY and FYNNEI. The CDR3 spells CASSSGDTQYF. In DNA form, the CDR3 reads TGTGCCAGCAGCTCTGGGGATACGCAGTATTTT.

This clone was counted only a few times. The chain uses TRBV10-3 and TRBJ2-5, with D unclear. The CDR3 extends over 10 amino acids. V was clipped by 2 bases and J by 7 bases, with 2 bases between them. Germline V gene data show CDR1 as ENHRY and CDR2 as SYGVKD. CDR3 sequence: CAISERTQYF. DNA of the CDR3: TGTGCCATCAGTGAGAGGACCCAGTACTTC.

For the CDR3, the DNA is TGTGCCAGCAGCATTAGCGGGACCTATCATGAGCAGTACTTC. This translates into CASSISGTYHEQYF. The V call is TRBV11-2, the J call TRBJ2-7; 8 bases line up with TRBD2. Germline trimming cut 5 bases from V and 7 bases from J; bases unmatched to any gene: 10. This CDR3 spans 14 amino acids. Germline CDR1 is SGHAT and CDR2 is FQNNGV. The complete variable domain, with remaining parts taken from reference TRBV11-2 and TRBJ2-7, reads EAGVAQSPRYKIIEKRQSVAFWCNPISGHATLYWYQQILGQGPKLLIQFQNNGVVDDSQLPKDRFSAERLKGVDSTLKIQPAKLEDSAVYLCASSISGTYHEQYFGPGTRLTVT.

This clone was seen a few times. This chain uses TRBV5-5 with TRBJ2-1; D is tentatively TRBD1 or TRBD2 (6 bases each). Germline loops: CDR1 SGHKS, CDR2 YYEKEE (reference sequence). V lost 4 bases and J 9 bases, leaving 14 bases between the germline ends. There are 13 residues in the CDR3. The CDR3 DNA reads TGTGCCAGCAGCCCGAGGGGGGTAGGTGAGCAGTTCTTC. This sequence encodes CASSPRGVGEQFF.

This clone was picked up a small number of times. The chain employs TRBV7-6 and TRBJ2-7; tentatively, D is TRBD2 (6 bases). The germline gives CDR1 SGHVS, CDR2 FNYEAQ. The CDR3 sequence is 14 residues long. The V and J ends lost 4 bases and 5 bases respectively, with 15 bases between them. The CDR3 spells CASSSRGGLNEQYF. The CDR3 nucleotides read TGTGCCAGCAGCTCTCGCGGAGGGTTGAACGAGCAGTACTTC.

The CDR3 region is CASSGTRAGANVLTF. CDR3 sequence (DNA): TGTGCCAGCAGTGGGACACGGGCTGGGGCCAACGTCCTGACTTTC. The genes are TRBV2 and TRBJ2-6, with D possibly matching TRBD1 (5 bases). The V end lost 4 bases, the J end lost 2 bases, and 9 bases lay between the germline ends. The CDR3 sequence is 15 residues long. From germline, CDR1 is SNHLY and CDR2 FYNNEI.

V is TRBV10-1 and J is TRBJ2-4, with D possibly being TRBD1 (5 bases). This CDR3 is built from 10 residues. V was trimmed by 7 bases and J by 7 bases, leaving 5 bases between them. Germline V gene sequence: CDR1 WNHNN, CDR2 SYGVQD (reference sequence). The CDR3 is CASTGNIQYF. Written as DNA, the CDR3 is TGCGCCAGCACAGGGAACATTCAGTACTTC.

In this sample, this clone turned up a few times. V gene TRBV27 combines with J gene TRBJ1-2; the match to TRBD1 covers 8 bases. This CDR3 is 21 amino acids long. Germline V gene data show CDR1 as MNHEY and CDR2 as SMNVEV (reference sequence). The V and J ends lost 0 bases and 7 bases, in that order; junction bases with no gene match: 25. The chain's CDR3 is CASSLSRGIPGLHRGSGGYTF. As DNA, the CDR3 is TGTGCCAGCAGTTTATCTCGGGGGATCCCGGGCCTGCACAGGGGGTCTGGTGGCTACACCTTC.